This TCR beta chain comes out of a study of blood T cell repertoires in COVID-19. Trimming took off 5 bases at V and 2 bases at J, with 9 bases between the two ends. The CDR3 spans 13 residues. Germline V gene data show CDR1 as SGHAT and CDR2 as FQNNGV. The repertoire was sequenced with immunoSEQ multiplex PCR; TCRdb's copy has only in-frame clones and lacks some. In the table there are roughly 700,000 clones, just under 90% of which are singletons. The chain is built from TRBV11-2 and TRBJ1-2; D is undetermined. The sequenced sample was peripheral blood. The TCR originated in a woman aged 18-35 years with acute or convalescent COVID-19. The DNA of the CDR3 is TGTGCCAGCAGCAGCGGGGTGAACTATGGCTACACCTTC. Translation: CASSSGVNYGYTF.